This paragraph reports one T cell receptor beta chain. Original methodology: Estimation of nucleated cell counts relied on the amplification of reference gene primers. The protocol was immunoSEQ multiplex PCR, while the TCRdb copy is restricted to in-frame clones and leaves out a portion. Clone size and V and J calls were adopted from that table, with D and trimming inferred from the DNA. This sample has under 350,000 clones, with about four fifths found just once. Trimming stripped 0 bases from V and 0 bases from J, with 10 bases between. This CDR3 region has 15 residues. The germline V gene encodes CDR1 SGDLS and CDR2 YYNGEE. The data are from a study of blood T cell repertoires in COVID-19. The overall study: The origin of the acute and convalescent COVID-19 samples was the United States, Italy and Spain. From T cells, B-cell-depleted T cells, or PBMCs came the material, which was cDNA or gDNA.

The sample consisted of peripheral blood. The TCR comes from a woman aged 50 to 65 who had recovered from COVID-19. The chain joins TRBV9 to TRBJ2-7; D remains unclear. CDR3: CASSVDAWSSYEQYF. The CDR3 nucleotides are TGTGCCAGCAGCGTAGACGCCTGGAGCTCCTACGAGCAGTACTTC.